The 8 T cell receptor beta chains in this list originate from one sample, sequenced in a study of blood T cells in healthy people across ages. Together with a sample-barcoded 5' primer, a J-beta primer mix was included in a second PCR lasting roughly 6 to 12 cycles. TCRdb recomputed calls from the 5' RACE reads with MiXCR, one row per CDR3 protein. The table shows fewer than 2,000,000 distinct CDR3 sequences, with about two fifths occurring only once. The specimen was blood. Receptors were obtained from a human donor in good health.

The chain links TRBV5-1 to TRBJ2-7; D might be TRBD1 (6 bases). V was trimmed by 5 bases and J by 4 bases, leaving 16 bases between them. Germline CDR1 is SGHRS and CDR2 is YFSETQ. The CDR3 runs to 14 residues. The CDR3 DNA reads TGCGCCAGCAGGGTTCAACGGACAGCATACGAGCAGTACTTC. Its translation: CASRVQRTAYEQYF.

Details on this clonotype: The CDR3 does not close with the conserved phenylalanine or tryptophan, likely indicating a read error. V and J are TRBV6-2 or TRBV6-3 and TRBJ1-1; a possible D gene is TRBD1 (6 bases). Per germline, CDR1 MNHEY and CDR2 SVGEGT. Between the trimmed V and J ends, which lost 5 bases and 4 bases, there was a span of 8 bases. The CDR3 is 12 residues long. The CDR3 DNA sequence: TGTGCCAGCAGTCTCAGGGGCACTGAAGCTTTCTCT. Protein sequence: CASSLRGTEAFS.

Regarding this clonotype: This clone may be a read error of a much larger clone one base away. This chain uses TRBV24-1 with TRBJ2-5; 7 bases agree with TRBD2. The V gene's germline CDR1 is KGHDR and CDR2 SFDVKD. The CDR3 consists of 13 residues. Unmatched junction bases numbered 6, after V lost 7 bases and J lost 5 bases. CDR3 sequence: CATRGGGVETQYF. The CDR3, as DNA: TGTGCCACCAGGGGGGGGGGAGTGGAGACCCAGTACTTC.

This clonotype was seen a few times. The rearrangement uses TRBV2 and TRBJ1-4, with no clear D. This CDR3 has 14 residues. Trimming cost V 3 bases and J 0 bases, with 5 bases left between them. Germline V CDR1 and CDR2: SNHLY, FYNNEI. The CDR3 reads CASSERPTNEKLFF. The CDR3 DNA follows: TGTGCCAGCAGTGAGAGGCCAACTAATGAAAAACTGTTTTTT.

CDR3 region: CSASLTEETQYF. CDR3 bases: TGCAGTGCTAGCTTGACTGAAGAGACCCAGTACTTC. The chain employs TRBV20-1 and TRBJ2-5; D is unresolved. This CDR3 region has 12 residues. V was trimmed by 3 bases and J by 3 bases, leaving 8 bases between them. Germline values: CDR1 DFQATT, CDR2 SNEGSKA (reference sequence).

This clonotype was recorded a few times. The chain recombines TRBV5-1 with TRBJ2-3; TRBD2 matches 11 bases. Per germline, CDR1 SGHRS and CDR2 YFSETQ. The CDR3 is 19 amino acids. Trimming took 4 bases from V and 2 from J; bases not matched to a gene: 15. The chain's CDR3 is CASSTLPSGTSGFTDTQYF. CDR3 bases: TGCGCCAGCAGCACACTGCCTTCCGGGACTAGCGGCTTCACAGATACGCAGTATTTT. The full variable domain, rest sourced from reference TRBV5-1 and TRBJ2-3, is KAGVTQTPRYLIKTRGQQVTLSCSPISGHRSVSWYQQTPGQGLQFLFEYFSETQRNKGNFPGRFSGRQFSNSRSEMNVSTLELGDSALYLCASSTLPSGTSGFTDTQYFGPGTRLTVL.

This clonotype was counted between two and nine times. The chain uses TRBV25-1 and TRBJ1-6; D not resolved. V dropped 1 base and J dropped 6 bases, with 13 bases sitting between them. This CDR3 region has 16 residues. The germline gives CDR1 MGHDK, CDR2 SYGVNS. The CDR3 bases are TGTGCCAGCAGTGAATTTCCTCGGGGATTTAATTCACCCCTCCACTTT. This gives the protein CASSEFPRGFNSPLHF.

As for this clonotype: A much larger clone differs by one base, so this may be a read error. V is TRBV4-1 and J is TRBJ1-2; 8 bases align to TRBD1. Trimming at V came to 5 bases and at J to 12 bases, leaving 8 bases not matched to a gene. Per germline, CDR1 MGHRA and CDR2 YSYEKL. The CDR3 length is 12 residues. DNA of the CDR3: TGCGCCAGCAGCTCGCGGACAGGGCGCCACACCTTC. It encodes CASSSRTGRHTF.